Listed below are T cell receptor beta chains from one sample, sequenced in a study of blood T cell repertoires in COVID-19. Method: immunoSEQ multiplex PCR; TCRdb's copy keeps in-frame clones and lacks some. This sample has some 77,000 clones; nearly 85% occur once, and the top ten carry less than 2%. The material sequenced was peripheral blood. These receptors were collected from a woman aged 55-75 years with acute or convalescent COVID-19. The CDR3 runs from the conserved cysteine through the conserved F or W. The D gene is left open where the match is weak. Part of the rows lack a size; the others show once, few, many or a class for expanded clones.

abundance	v_gene	j_gene	d_gene	CDR3aa	CDR3nt
few	TRBV10-3	TRBJ2-5	TRBD2	CAISEQDLGTSGGAPYF	TGTGCCATCAGTGAACAGGACCTGGGGACTAGCGGGGGAGCCCCGTACTTC
once	TRBV5-5	TRBJ1-2	TRBD1	CASSLIQGEGYTF	TGTGCCAGCAGCTTGATACAGGGGGAGGGCTACACCTTC
few	TRBV2	TRBJ1-6	TRBD1	CASSGTGYSPLHF	TGTGCCAGCAGTGGGACAGGATATTCACCCCTCCACTTT
NA	TRBV28	TRBJ1-2	TRBD1	CATYAGTGQGYTF	TGTGCCACCTACGCGGGGACAGGGCAGGGCTACACCTTC
few	TRBV4-2	TRBJ2-3	TRBD1	CASSSDRGTDTQYF	TGTGCCAGCAGCTCGGACAGGGGCACAGATACGCAGTATTTT
NA	TRBV5-6	TRBJ1-1	TRBD1	CASSAPGQGARNTEAFF	TGTGCCAGCAGCGCGCCGGGACAGGGGGCCCGGAACACTGAAGCTTTCTTT
NA	TRBV25-1	TRBJ1-6	NA	CASSVTGTTRALHF	TGTGCCAGCAGTGTAACCGGGACAACCAGGGCCCTCCACTTT
NA	TRBV6-5	TRBJ1-1	NA	CASSETTALEAFF	TGTGCCAGCAGCGAGACGACAGCTCTTGAAGCTTTCTTT
NA	TRBV6-4	TRBJ2-1	TRBD2	CASSDTSGGYNEQFF	TGTGCCAGCAGTGACACTAGCGGGGGGTACAATGAGCAGTTCTTC
NA	TRBV2	TRBJ2-3	TRBD2	CASSEGGTTTHTQYF	TGTGCCAGCAGTGAAGGGGGGACTACAACACATACGCAGTATTTT
NA	TRBV3-1/TRBV3-2	TRBJ1-4	NA	CASSAGPNEKLFF	TGTGCCAGCAGCGCGGGCCCTAATGAAAAACTGTTTTTT
few	TRBV19	TRBJ1-1	NA	CASSYRANTEAFF	TGTGCCAGTAGTTACAGGGCTAACACTGAAGCTTTCTTT
few	TRBV20-1	TRBJ1-2	NA	CSPQDNYGYTF	TGCAGTCCGCAGGATAACTATGGCTACACCTTC
few	TRBV7-8	TRBJ2-2	NA	CASSSRRLNTGELFF	TGTGCCAGCAGCTCGCGAAGACTTAACACCGGGGAGCTGTTTTTT
once	TRBV5-8	TRBJ2-2	TRBD1	CASSVGQPNTGELFF	TGTGCCAGCAGCGTGGGACAGCCGAACACCGGGGAGCTGTTTTTT
NA	TRBV2	TRBJ1-3	NA	CASSGSRFSGNTIYF	TGTGCCAGCAGCGGGTCCCGCTTCTCTGGAAACACCATATATTTT
many	TRBV3-1/TRBV3-2	TRBJ2-2	NA	CASSPLTGELFF	TGTGCCAGCAGCCCCCTGACCGGGGAGCTGTTTTTT
NA	TRBV12-5	TRBJ2-1	TRBD2	CASGLGLAAPSSYNEQFF	TGTGCTAGTGGCCTCGGGCTAGCGGCACCGAGCTCCTACAATGAGCAGTTCTTC
NA	TRBV6-5	TRBJ1-4	NA	CASTPTATTNEKLFF	TGTGCCAGCACCCCGACAGCCACAACTAATGAAAAACTGTTTTTT
NA	TRBV5-6	TRBJ1-2	NA	CASSFVGHNYGYTF	TGTGCCAGCAGCTTTGTCGGACACAACTATGGCTACACCTTC
NA	TRBV6-1	TRBJ1-6	NA	CASSELGGNSPLHF	TGTGCCAGCAGTGAATTAGGCGGGAATTCACCCCTCCACTTT
once	TRBV7-3	TRBJ2-2	TRBD2	CASSPTSGRTGGELFF	TGTGCCAGCAGCCCGACTAGCGGGAGAACAGGCGGGGAGCTGTTTTTT
NA	TRBV11-3	TRBJ2-2	NA	CASRIQGNTGELFF	TGTGCCAGCAGGATACAGGGGAACACCGGGGAGCTGTTTTTT
NA	TRBV29-1	TRBJ2-7	TRBD2	CSVDGLAGSSSYEQYF	TGCAGCGTTGACGGACTAGCGGGCTCGAGCTCCTACGAGCAGTACTTC
NA	TRBV19	TRBJ2-6	TRBD1	CASSNTRTGRPGANVLTF	TGTGCCAGTAGCAACACCCGGACAGGACGCCCTGGGGCCAACGTCCTGACTTTC
NA	TRBV24-1	TRBJ2-1	TRBD1	CATSARDRGGYNEQFF	TGTGCCACCAGTGCCCGGGACAGGGGGGGCTACAATGAGCAGTTCTTC
NA	TRBV7-2	TRBJ1-3	NA	CASGGSEGEYF	TGTGCCAGCGGGGGGTCGGAAGGGGAGTATTTT
NA	TRBV6-1	TRBJ2-5	TRBD1	CASSEADRELETQYF	TGTGCCAGCAGTGAAGCGGACAGGGAATTGGAGACCCAGTACTTC
NA	TRBV11-2	TRBJ1-1	TRBD1	CASSLAGGRGRVTEAFF	TGTGCCAGCAGCTTAGCAGGAGGCAGGGGGCGCGTCACTGAAGCTTTCTTT
NA	TRBV7-9	TRBJ1-5	TRBD1	CASSLGQGNQPQHF	TGTGCCAGCAGCTTGGGACAGGGCAATCAGCCCCAGCATTTT
NA	TRBV6-1	TRBJ2-3	NA	CASSEGPGFPDTQYF	TGTGCCAGCAGTGAAGGGCCAGGCTTTCCAGATACGCAGTATTTT
NA	TRBV27	TRBJ1-5	TRBD1	CASSLTGANQPQHF	TGTGCCAGCAGTTTAACAGGGGCGAATCAGCCCCAGCATTTT
NA	TRBV5-1	TRBJ1-1	NA	CASSETYGTATGNTEAFF	TGCGCCAGCAGCGAGACCTACGGGACTGCCACGGGGAACACTGAAGCTTTCTTT
NA	TRBV29-1	TRBJ1-4	NA	CSVLGLSNEKLFF	TGCAGCGTTCTAGGACTCTCAAATGAAAAACTGTTTTTT
once	TRBV6-5	TRBJ2-7	TRBD1	CASSIPSDRAWEQYF	TGTGCCAGCAGTATTCCTTCAGACAGGGCTTGGGAGCAGTACTTC
few	TRBV7-2	TRBJ2-6	NA	CASSLESAGANVLTF	TGTGCCAGCAGCTTAGAGAGCGCTGGGGCCAACGTCCTGACTTTC
NA	TRBV6-2/TRBV6-3	TRBJ1-1	NA	CASSPGEGGNTEAFF	TGTGCCAGCAGTCCCGGGGAAGGAGGTAACACTGAAGCTTTCTTT
NA	TRBV7-8	TRBJ1-4	NA	CASSLVARGTTNEKLFF	TGTGCCAGCAGCTTAGTGGCCAGGGGTACAACTAATGAAAAACTGTTTTTT
NA	TRBV7-9	TRBJ1-4	NA	CASSLGAGMDEKLFF	TGTGCCAGCAGCTTAGGGGCAGGGATGGATGAAAAACTGTTTTTT
NA	TRBV19	TRBJ1-5	TRBD1	CASTRTGYSNQPQHF	TGTGCCAGTACCAGGACAGGGTATAGCAATCAGCCCCAGCATTTT
NA	TRBV6-5	TRBJ2-2	TRBD1	CASSYSGQGNTGELFF	TGTGCCAGCAGTTACTCGGGACAGGGGAACACCGGGGAGCTGTTTTTT